This TCR beta chain comes out of a study of blood T cell repertoires in COVID-19 (dated by TCRdb to the early 2020s). Background on the whole study: The collaborator samples originated in the United States, Italy and Spain and spanned the acute and convalescent phases of COVID-19. The material from the prospective study consisted of cDNA or gDNA derived from T cells, B-cell-depleted T cells, or PBMCs. Subjects who had been exposed to COVID-19, were actively infected with it, or had recovered from it provided the deeply sampled blood TCRbeta repertoires that made up the dataset. A freely available public database, intended as a resource for researchers studying the immune response to SARS-CoV-2, is where the repertoires were released. The samples were drawn from two sources: the first 160 participants of the ongoing ImmuneRACE study, and fewer than 1,500 subjects contributed by 6 global collaborators. Sample metadata almost always included a de-identified subject ID, COVID-19 status, age in years and sex. Where available, HLA class I and class II types were obtained from metadata supplied by the sample provider rather than from assay-based typing. Overall results and qualifications from the work: Clinical and demographic metadata were provided uncurated, with the amount varying by source and participant.

The immunoSEQ Assay, a bias-controlled multiplex PCR, was used to amplify TCRbeta CDR3 regions from genomic DNA. Turning to the authors' computational methods: The number of nucleated cells in each sample was estimated by amplification of reference gene primers within the assay. Sequence reads were collapsed and filtered to measure the absolute abundance of every unique TCRbeta CDR3 rearrangement. Productive Simpson clonality was computed per sample as the square root of Simpson's diversity index over productive rearrangements. TCRdb carries this immuneACCESS record with in-frame sequences only. Its versions omit some clonotypes, under half of them owing to an unresolved V gene in the studies checked, with the rest unexplained. Clonal size and the V and J genes are those of that table, whereas D and trimming came from the DNA. The table for this sample lists some 170,000 clones; 75% to 85% of them were counted only once. Roughly a tenth of the sample lies in the top ten.

The collaborating institutions used their own protocols to collect whole blood in K2EDTA tubes. For TCRbeta analysis, collaborator samples were shipped as frozen whole blood, as isolated PBMCs, or as DNA extracted from either sample type. For this clone: Its antigen is currently not known. Nothing much larger sits one base from this clone, and base qualities are not available.

V lost 1 base and J lost 7 bases; the stretch between them is 11 bases long. The CDR3 contains 15 residues, cysteine and phenylalanine counted. CDR3 DNA only is kept here, 45 bases in frame from base 1. The germline V gene gives CDR1 as SGHVS and CDR2 as FQNEAQ. The sequence derives from a human donor in a cohort sampled during active COVID-19. The chain employs TRBV7-8 and TRBJ1-6; D gene: possibly TRBD1, on 5 matching bases. The sequencing input was peripheral blood. The CDR3 here reads CASSLDRQLNSPLHF. The DNA sequence follows: TGTGCCAGCAGCTTAGATCGACAGTTAAATTCACCCCTCCACTTT.